Each of the 6 T cell receptor beta chains below was sequenced from the same sample in a study of a mutant IDH1 vaccine in newly diagnosed glioma. Time point defined: week 23, last vaccination. In every dose of vaccine, 300 ug of mutant IDH1 20-mer peptide was given alongside topical imiquimod. These receptors are not linked to any known antigen. Repertoires were generated with immunoSEQ multiplex PCR, while TCRdb's copy carries only in-frame clones and drops some. Among tens of thousands of clones listed, about 82% were seen once. The specimen was PBMCs, collected from a glioma patient whose treatment included an IDH1 peptide vaccine. The source is a young man with glioma. Some clones in this sample may be carry-over from other donors' samples.

This chain uses TRBV5-1 with TRBJ2-5, with D possibly being TRBD2 (5 bases). Germline V CDR1 and CDR2: SGHRS, YFSETQ. Deletions cut 3 bases from V and 6 bases from J, with 18 bases between. This CDR3 contains 15 residues. CDR3 nucleotides: TGCGCCAGCAGCTGGTCCTGGGAGCCCCCAAAGACCCAGTACTTC. Protein sequence: CASSWSWEPPKTQYF.

This sequence joins TRBV7-9 and TRBJ2-7; a weak D match, TRBD1 (6 bases). The CDR3 covers 14 residues. From germline, CDR1 is SEHNR and CDR2 FQNEAQ (reference sequence). Trimming removed 5 bases from V and 0 bases from J, with 11 bases in between. In nucleotides, the CDR3 is TGTGCCAGCAGCCGTCGACAGGACTCCTACGAGCAGTACTTC. This encodes CASSRRQDSYEQYF.

The chain couples TRBV5-1 to TRBJ1-1; perhaps TRBD1 as D (6 bases). The CDR3 is 16 residues long. CDR1 is SGHRS, CDR2 YFSETQ, per germline. Trimming took off 4 bases at V and 3 bases at J, with 19 bases between the two ends. CDR3 DNA sequence: TGCGCCAGCAGCCCCATGCTGGGGGGCGGGGACACTGAAGCTTTCTTT. This encodes CASSPMLGGGDTEAFF.

V is TRBV28 and J is TRBJ2-2, with D unclear. The ends were cut back, 6 bases at V and 3 bases at J, with 8 bases in the middle. The CDR3 covers 13 residues. From germline, CDR1 is MDHEN and CDR2 SYDVKM. The CDR3 region has the DNA TGTGCCAGCAGCCGATTTCACACCGGGGAGCTGTTTTTT. It translates to CASSRFHTGELFF. Complete variable domain (other parts from reference TRBV28 and TRBJ2-2): DVKVTQSSRYLVKRTGEKVFLECVQDMDHENMFWYRQDPGLGLRLIYFSYDVKMKEKGDIPEGYSVSREKKERFSLILESASTNQTSMYLCASSRFHTGELFFGEGSRLTVL.

The rearrangement links TRBV2 to TRBJ2-3; TRBD2 matches 14 bases. Per the germline V gene, CDR1 is SNHLY and CDR2 is FYNNEI. The V and J ends lost 6 bases and 9 bases, in that order; junction bases with no gene match: 5. The CDR3 is 14 residues long. CDR3 sequence: CASSTGTSGGTQYF. The CDR3 DNA is TGTGCCAGCAGCACCGGGACTAGCGGGGGCACGCAGTATTTT.

The chain joins TRBV9 to TRBJ2-7; 10 bases are shared with TRBD2. This CDR3 region has 15 residues. Germline CDR1 is SGDLS and CDR2 is YYNGEE. V lost 2 bases and J lost 4; bases outside the gene matches: 6. The CDR3 loop reads CASSVGLAPTYEQYF. For the CDR3, the DNA is TGTGCCAGCAGCGTGGGACTAGCGCCAACGTACGAGCAGTACTTC.